This T cell receptor beta chain was identified in a study of shared clonotypes between healthy human individuals. Study outcomes and limitations: Rarefaction revealed incomplete sorted-subset sequencing despite large depth.

The CDR3 is made up of 14 amino acids. Germline loops: CDR1 LNHDA, CDR2 SQIVND (reference sequence). V lost 3 bases and J lost 1, with 7 bases in between. With respect to this clone: Its specificity is unknown.

Clones were sequenced by immunoSEQ multiplex PCR, and TCRdb holds only the in-frame ones, with some missing. The sample has 550,000 to 850,000 clones, 74% seen once. The clonotype originates from a woman aged 25 to 39 in good health. The chain has TRBV19 and TRBJ2-1, with D hard to call. The specimen was memory CD4+ T cells sorted from blood. Stated subset: CD45RA-negative fraction. The CDR3 reads CASSMKGSYNEQFF. The CDR3 bases are TGTGCCAGTAGTATGAAGGGATCCTACAATGAGCAGTTCTTC.